This passage covers 30 T cell receptor beta chains from one sample sequenced in a study of blood T cell repertoires in COVID-19. Repertoires were generated with immunoSEQ multiplex PCR, while TCRdb's copy carries only in-frame clones and drops some. The sample holds about 150,000 clones; 84% are singletons and the top ten take roughly 8%. The sample was PBMCs or T cells enriched from blood (not recorded which). These TCRs come from a woman between 45 and 60 years old who had recovered from COVID-19.

V usage is TRBV15 and J usage is TRBJ2-1, with D maybe TRBD2 (6 bases). Germline V gene lookup returns CDR1 LNHNV and CDR2 YYDKDF (reference sequence). This CDR3 has 15 residues. Trimming took off 0 bases at V and 7 bases at J, with 13 bases between the two ends. The CDR3 reads CATSRDQAGGNEQFF. In DNA form, the CDR3 reads TGTGCCACCAGCAGAGATCAAGCAGGAGGGAATGAGCAGTTCTTC.

CDR3 in DNA: TGTGCCAGCAGCTTGCGGGGGCCGAACGGCGATACGCAGTATTTT. This gives the protein CASSLRGPNGDTQYF. The chain recombines TRBV7-2 with TRBJ2-3, with D perhaps matching TRBD2 (7 bases). The CDR3 spans 15 residues. The germline gives CDR1 SGHTA, CDR2 FQGNSA. V lost 3 bases to trimming and J lost 6 bases, with 16 bases between them.

The V gene is TRBV7-2, the J gene TRBJ1-2, with D unclear. Germline V gene lookup returns CDR1 SGHTA and CDR2 FQGNSA. The CDR3 length is 14 residues. V gave up 2 bases and J gave up 6 bases, with 13 bases separating them. CDR3 residues: CASSLKGGLDGYTF. The CDR3 DNA follows: TGTGCCAGCAGCTTAAAGGGAGGACTGGATGGCTACACCTTC.

The chain has TRBV9 and TRBJ1-6, with D unresolved. Germline V gene sequence: CDR1 SGDLS, CDR2 YYNGEE. This CDR3 has 15 residues. V gave up 3 bases and J gave up 3 bases, with 10 bases separating them. The DNA for the CDR3 is TGTGCCAGCAGCGGGATGGAGGGCTATAATTCACCCCTCCACTTT. Amino acid sequence: CASSGMEGYNSPLHF.

The gene calls are TRBV24-1 and TRBJ2-5, with TRBD1 as a possible D gene (5 bases). Looked up from germline, CDR1 is KGHDR and CDR2 is SFDVKD. Trimming took off 4 bases at V and 5 bases at J, with 10 bases between the two ends. This CDR3 is built from 13 residues. CDR3 bases: TGTGCCACCAGTGAAGGGGCACGTGAGACCCAGTACTTC. Residues: CATSEGARETQYF.

Only one count was recorded for this clone. CDR3 nucleotide sequence: TGTGCAAGTCGCTTGTTGGGACTAGGCTACAATGAGCAGTTCTTC. Translation: CASRLLGLGYNEQFF. The rearrangement uses TRBV12-2 and TRBJ2-1; TRBD2, the D gene given by the table, was not confirmed from the DNA. TRBV12-2 is labeled a pseudogene. The CDR3 has 15 residues.

This chain connects TRBV5-1 to TRBJ1-2, with TRBD1 matching 8 bases. Germline CDR1 is SGHRS and CDR2 is YFSETQ. The J segment lost 8 bases and the V segment lost 5 bases, leaving 8 bases of the junction unmatched. CDR3 length: 13 residues. The CDR3 reads CASRLTGEGGYTF. The CDR3 region has the DNA TGCGCCAGCAGATTGACAGGGGAAGGCGGCTACACCTTC.

The chain recombines TRBV18 with TRBJ1-5; possible D gene TRBD1, 5 bases. Trimming removed 5 bases at V and 4 bases at J, with 12 bases between. CDR1 is KGHSH and CDR2 is LQKENI in the germline V gene. This CDR3 is built from 14 residues. CDR3 sequence: CASSTGLRNQPQHF. In nucleotides, the CDR3 is TGTGCCAGCTCAACAGGATTGCGGAATCAGCCCCAGCATTTT.

The chain is built from TRBV5-1 and TRBJ2-1, with 11 bases fitting TRBD1. The CDR3 contains 15 residues. Losses at the gene ends were 3 bases for V and 7 bases for J; bases not matched to a gene: 6. Germline CDR1 SGHRS, CDR2 YFSETQ. The CDR3 nucleotides read TGCGCCAGCAGCTCGGGACAGGGGGAAACAAATGAGCAGTTCTTC. Its protein product is CASSSGQGETNEQFF.

Only a few counts were recorded for this clone. The chain recombines TRBV7-9 with TRBJ2-2; perhaps TRBD2 as D (6 bases). Germline assignment: CDR1 SEHNR and CDR2 FQNEAQ (reference sequence). This CDR3 has 17 amino acids. Trimming took 2 bases from V and 3 from J, leaving 16 bases between them. The CDR3, as DNA: TGTGCCAGCAGCTTACTACCGGGGCAGCGGGACACCGGGGAGCTGTTTTTT. Translation: CASSLLPGQRDTGELFF.

This clone was recorded at least ten times. The gene calls are TRBV15 and TRBJ2-7; D possibly corresponds to TRBD1 (5 bases). Germline CDR1 is LNHNV and CDR2 is YYDKDF (reference sequence). With 0 bases removed from V and 0 bases from J, the gap between germline ends came to 9 bases. CDR3 length: 15 residues. The CDR3 DNA follows: TGTGCCACCAGCAGAGACGACAGCTCCTCCTACGAGCAGTACTTC. This gives the protein CATSRDDSSSYEQYF.

The rearrangement joins TRBV21-1 to TRBJ1-4; the table names TRBD1, a call not compared with the DNA. TRBV21-1 is an annotated pseudogene. CDR3 length: 16 residues. CDR3 DNA sequence: TGTGCCAGCAGCAAGGACAGACAACAGCGTGGTGAAAAACTGTTTTTT. Residues: CASSKDRQQRGEKLFF.

CDR3 region: CASSLRTAGNTIYF. Written as DNA, the CDR3 is TGTGCCAGCAGCTTGCGGACAGCTGGAAACACCATATATTTT. The chain employs TRBV5-5 and TRBJ1-3; D is possibly TRBD1 (6 bases). The CDR3 totals 14 residues. Germline V gives CDR1 SGHKS, CDR2 YYEKEE (reference sequence). Trimming left V 1 base short and J 2 bases short, with 7 bases between.

V is TRBV9 and J is TRBJ1-1; the D is unclear. The CDR3 is 14 residues long. Germline CDR1 SGDLS, CDR2 YYNGEE. Between the trimmed V and J ends, which lost 4 bases and 3 bases, there was a span of 13 bases. DNA for the CDR3: TGTGCCAGCAGCCCTCCCCCGGGTTACACTGAAGCTTTCTTT. As protein: CASSPPPGYTEAFF.

The sample holds a few counts of this clone. The chain combines TRBV18 with TRBJ2-3; 9 bases are shared with TRBD1. V gave up 5 bases and J gave up 1 base; unmatched junction bases: 7. The CDR3 has 16 amino acids. Germline CDR1 and CDR2: KGHSH and LQKENI. CDR3 DNA sequence: TGTGCCAGCTCATCCTCCGGGACAGGGCGCACAGATACGCAGTATTTT. Translation gives CASSSSGTGRTDTQYF. Full variable domain (missing parts from reference TRBV18 and TRBJ2-3): NAGVMQNPRHLVRRRGQEARLRCSPMKGHSHVYWYRQLPEEGLKFMVYLQKENIIDESGMPKERFSAEFPKEGPSILRIQQVVRGDSAAYFCASSSSGTGRTDTQYFGPGTRLTVL.

The gene calls are TRBV29-1 and TRBJ2-4; D gene unclear. The CDR3 sequence is 13 residues long. Trimming took off 0 bases at V and 13 bases at J, with 16 bases between the two ends. Germline V lookup: CDR1 SQVTM, CDR2 ANQGSEA. The CDR3 loop reads CSVEDGAGRAQYF. DNA of the CDR3: TGCAGCGTTGAAGATGGCGCAGGCCGTGCCCAGTACTTC.

V and J are TRBV4-2 and TRBJ2-3; a weak D match, TRBD2 (6 bases). The CDR3 spans 14 residues. V gave up 4 bases and J gave up 0 bases, with 8 bases separating them. Germline CDR1 LGHNA, CDR2 YNFKEQ. The CDR3 sequence is CASSPGTSTDTQYF. CDR3 nucleotides: TGTGCCAGCAGCCCTGGGACTAGCACAGATACGCAGTATTTT.

The chain has TRBV28 and TRBJ1-2; D is unclear. The CDR3 runs 11 residues. Per germline, CDR1 MDHEN and CDR2 SYDVKM. Trimming took 6 bases from V and 1 from J, leaving 3 bases between them. DNA of the CDR3: TGTGCCAGCAGCGGTAACTATGGCTACACCTTC. This encodes CASSGNYGYTF.

The rearrangement uses TRBV11-3 and TRBJ2-1; D might be TRBD2 (5 bases). Germline values: CDR1 SGHNT, CDR2 YENEEA. The CDR3 contains 14 residues. V was shortened by 8 bases and J by 0 bases, with 11 bases between the two germline ends. The DNA for the CDR3 is TGTGCCAGCGGAGGAAGCGACTCCTACAATGAGCAGTTCTTC. Its protein is CASGGSDSYNEQFF.

The chain employs TRBV6-5 and TRBJ1-3; D gene uncertain. Trimming took 2 bases from V and 0 from J, leaving 8 bases between them. The CDR3 runs to 15 residues. CDR1 is MNHEY and CDR2 is SVGAGI in the germline V gene. The CDR3 DNA reads as TGTGCCAGCAGTTACGGACTGTTCTCTGGAAACACCATATATTTT. This gives the protein CASSYGLFSGNTIYF.

The table lists this clone with a count of one. V is TRBV7-9 and J is TRBJ2-3; no clear D gene. The CDR3 spans 13 residues. Germline lookup yields CDR1 SEHNR and CDR2 FQNEAQ (reference sequence). V dropped 4 bases and J dropped 7 bases, with 12 bases sitting between them. The CDR3 bases are TGTGCCAGCAGCTCCTCGTTTAGTTATACGCAGTATTTT. It codes for CASSSSFSYTQYF. The full variable domain, with the rest looked up from reference TRBV7-9 and TRBJ2-3, is DTGVSQNPRHKITKRGQNVTFRCDPISEHNRLYWYRQTLGQGPEFLTYFQNEAQLEKSRLLSDRFSAERPKGSFSTLEIQRTEQGDSAMYLCASSSSFSYTQYFGPGTRLTVL.

This chain connects TRBV5-1 to TRBJ2-2; 7 positions match TRBD2. The CDR3 is 16 residues long. V trimming: 0 bases; J trimming: 6 bases; junction bases outside the gene matches: 8. Germline assignment: CDR1 SGHRS and CDR2 YFSETQ. CDR3 nucleotide sequence: TGCGCCAGCAGCTTGGCGGGCGGGGGACCATCCGGGGAGCTGTTTTTT. Translated, it gives CASSLAGGGPSGELFF.

The gene calls are TRBV6-1 and TRBJ2-7; TRBD2 is a possible D gene (7 bases). Germline V CDR1 and CDR2: MNHNS, SASEGT. CDR3 length: 15 residues. V shed 0 bases and J shed 7 bases, with 16 bases lying between them. The DNA for the CDR3 is TGTGCCAGCAGTGAAGCTGGCCAGGGGAGGGAAGAGCAGTACTTC. Its translation is CASSEAGQGREEQYF.

The table lists this clone with a few counts. V usage is TRBV14 and J usage is TRBJ2-3; TRBD2 agrees at 9 bases. Unmatched junction bases numbered 10, after V lost 4 bases and J lost 2 bases. Germline V gives CDR1 SGHDN, CDR2 FVKESK. This CDR3 is built from 17 residues. As DNA, the CDR3 is TGTGCCAGCAGCCCACTTCTGCGGGAGGGATTCACAGATACGCAGTATTTT. Amino acids: CASSPLLREGFTDTQYF.

The V call is TRBV15, the J call TRBJ1-1; D possibly corresponds to TRBD1 (6 bases). Germline V CDR1 and CDR2: LNHNV, YYDKDF (reference sequence). Trimming removed 1 base at V and 5 bases at J, with 14 bases between. The CDR3 sequence is 15 residues long. CDR3 residues: CATSRGGGGRTEAFF. The CDR3 region has the DNA TGTGCCACCAGCAGAGGGGGAGGGGGAAGGACTGAAGCTTTCTTT.

The chain is built from TRBV18 and TRBJ2-1, with a weak D call TRBD1 (6 bases). Germline loops: CDR1 KGHSH, CDR2 LQKENI. The CDR3 extends over 14 amino acids. V was clipped by 2 bases and J by 4 bases, with 9 bases between them. For the CDR3, the DNA is TGTGCCAGCTCACCAAGGACAGTTTACAATGAGCAGTTCTTC. The encoded protein is CASSPRTVYNEQFF.

The CDR3 sequence: CAIKAGGSTDTQYF. The CDR3 region has the DNA TGTGCCATCAAGGCGGGAGGGAGCACAGATACGCAGTATTTT. V usage is TRBV10-3 and J usage is TRBJ2-3; 9 positions match TRBD2. V lost 7 bases, J lost 0 bases, and 2 bases stayed unmatched. Germline lookup yields CDR1 ENHRY and CDR2 SYGVKD. This CDR3 comprises 14 residues.

CDR3 sequence reads: CASSYSSGIGGYTF. In DNA form, the CDR3 reads TGTGCCAGCAGTTACTCTTCGGGTATCGGCGGCTACACCTTC. This chain links TRBV6-5 with TRBJ1-2, with D hard to call. The germline CDR1 and CDR2 sequences are MNHEY and SVGAGI. This CDR3 region has 14 residues. V shed 0 bases and J shed 8 bases, with 13 bases lying between them.

Written as DNA, the CDR3 is TGTGCCAGTAGTATTACCGGGACAGGGGGCCCTCAGCCCCAGCATTTT. Its protein product is CASSITGTGGPQPQHF. The rearrangement joins TRBV19 to TRBJ1-5; 12 bases are shared with TRBD1. Germline CDR1 reads LNHDA; CDR2 reads SQIVND (reference sequence). The CDR3 length is 16 residues. Trimming cost V 3 bases and J 6 bases; bases outside gene matches: 6. The complete variable domain, with remaining parts taken from reference TRBV19 and TRBJ1-5, reads DGGITQSPKYLFRKEGQNVTLSCEQNLNHDAMYWYRQDPGQGLRLIYYSQIVNDFQKGDIAEGYSVSREKKESFPLTVTSAQKNPTAFYLCASSITGTGGPQPQHFGDGTRLSIL.

This rearrangement joins TRBV5-5 to TRBJ1-3; no reliable D call. The CDR3 covers 11 residues. Trimming shortened V by 4 bases and J by 8 bases, and 7 bases separated the two germline ends. Per the germline V gene, CDR1 is SGHKS and CDR2 is YYEKEE (reference sequence). The CDR3 loop is CASSLLDTIYF. DNA of the CDR3: TGTGCCAGCAGCCTCCTAGACACCATATATTTT.